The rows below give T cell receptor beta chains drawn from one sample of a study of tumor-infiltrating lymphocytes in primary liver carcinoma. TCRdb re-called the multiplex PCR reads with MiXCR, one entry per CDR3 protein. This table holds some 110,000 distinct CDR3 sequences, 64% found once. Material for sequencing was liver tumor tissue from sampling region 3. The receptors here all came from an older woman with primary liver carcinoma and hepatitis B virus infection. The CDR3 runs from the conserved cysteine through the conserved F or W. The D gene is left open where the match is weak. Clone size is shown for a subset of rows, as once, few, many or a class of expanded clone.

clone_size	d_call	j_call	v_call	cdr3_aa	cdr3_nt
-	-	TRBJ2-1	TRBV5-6	CVSSFQYGANEQFF	TGTGTCAGCAGCTTCCAGTATGGTGCCAATGAGCAGTTCTTC
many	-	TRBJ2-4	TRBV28	CASSLSGHLIQYF	TGTGCCAGCAGTTTATCGGGACACCTAATTCAGTACTTC
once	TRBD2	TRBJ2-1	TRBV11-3	CASSSREALTVGNEQFF	TGTGCCAGCAGCTCCCGGGAGGCGCTGACCGTGGGCAATGAGCAGTTCTTC
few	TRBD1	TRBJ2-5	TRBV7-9	CASSFPGDRALDETQYF	TGTGCCAGCAGCTTTCCCGGGGACAGGGCACTCGATGAGACCCAGTACTTC
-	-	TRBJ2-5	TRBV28	CASSLLAGSGRGAQYF	TGTGCCAGCAGTTTATTGGCAGGTTCGGGACGCGGGGCCCAGTACTTC
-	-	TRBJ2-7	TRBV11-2	CASNSSAGGPYEQYF	TGCGCCAGCAACTCCTCTGCTGGAGGGCCCTACGAGCAGTACTTC
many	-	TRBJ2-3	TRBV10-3	CAISRQVGTDTQYF	TGTGCCATCAGTCGACAGGTCGGCACAGATACGCAGTATTTT
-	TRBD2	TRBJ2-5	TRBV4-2	CANSQRAPTGGSSQETQYF	TGTGCCAACAGCCAAAGGGCCCCCACGGGAGGAAGCAGTCAAGAGACGCAGTACTTC
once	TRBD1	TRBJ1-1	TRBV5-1	CTSSKAGNRGTEAFF	TGCACCAGCAGTAAGGCGGGAAACAGGGGCACTGAAGCTTTCTTT
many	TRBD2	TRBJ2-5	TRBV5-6	CASNKIDPGLAGKETQYF	TGTGCCAGCAACAAGATCGATCCGGGACTAGCGGGAAAAGAGACCCAGTACTTC
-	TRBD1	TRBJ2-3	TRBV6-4	CASSDRGPGDTQYF	TGTGCCAGCAGTGACAGGGGGCCGGGAGATACGCAGTATTTT
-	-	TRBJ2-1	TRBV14	CASSLQVYNEQFF	TGTGCCAGCAGCCTACAGGTCTACAATGAGCAGTTCTTC